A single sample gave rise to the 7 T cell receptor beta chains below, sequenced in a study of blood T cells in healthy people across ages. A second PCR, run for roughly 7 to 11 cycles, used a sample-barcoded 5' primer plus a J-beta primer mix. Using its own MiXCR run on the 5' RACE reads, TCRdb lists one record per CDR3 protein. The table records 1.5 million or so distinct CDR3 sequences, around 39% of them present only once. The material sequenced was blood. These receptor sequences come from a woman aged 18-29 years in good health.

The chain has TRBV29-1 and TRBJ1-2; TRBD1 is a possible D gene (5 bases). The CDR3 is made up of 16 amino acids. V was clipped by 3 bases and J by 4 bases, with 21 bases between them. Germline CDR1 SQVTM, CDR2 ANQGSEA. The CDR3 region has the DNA TGCAGCGTTGACCAAACCCGGGGACCGGACCCCTATGGCTACACCTTC. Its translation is CSVDQTRGPDPYGYTF.

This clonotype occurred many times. In DNA, the CDR3 is TGTGCCAGCAGCCAAGGACTAGCGGGGGCAGAGACCCAGTACTTC. The encoded protein is CASSQGLAGAETQYF. The genes are TRBV3-1 and TRBJ2-5, with 12 bases aligning to TRBD2. The CDR3 is 15 amino acids. Per germline, CDR1 LGHDT and CDR2 YNNKEL (reference sequence). Trimming removed 1 base from V and 4 bases from J; junction bases left unmatched: 1.

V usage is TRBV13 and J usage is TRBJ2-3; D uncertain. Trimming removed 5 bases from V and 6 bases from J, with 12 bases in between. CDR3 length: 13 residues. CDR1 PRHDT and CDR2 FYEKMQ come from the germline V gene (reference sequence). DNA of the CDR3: TGTGCCAGCAGCGTTGACTTAGACGATACGCAGTATTTT. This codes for CASSVDLDDTQYF. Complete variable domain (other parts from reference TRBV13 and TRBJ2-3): AAGVIQSPRHLIKEKRETATLKCYPIPRHDTVYWYQQGPGQDPQFLISFYEKMQSDKGSIPDRFSAQQFSDYHSELNMSSLELGDSALYFCASSVDLDDTQYFGPGTRLTVL.

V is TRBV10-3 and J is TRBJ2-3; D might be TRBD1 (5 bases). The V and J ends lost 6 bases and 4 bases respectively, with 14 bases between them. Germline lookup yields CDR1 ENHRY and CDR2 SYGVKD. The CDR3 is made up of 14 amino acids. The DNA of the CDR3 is TGTGCCATCAGAGGGGCCCGGGTGGCAGATACGCAGTATTTT. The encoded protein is CAIRGARVADTQYF.

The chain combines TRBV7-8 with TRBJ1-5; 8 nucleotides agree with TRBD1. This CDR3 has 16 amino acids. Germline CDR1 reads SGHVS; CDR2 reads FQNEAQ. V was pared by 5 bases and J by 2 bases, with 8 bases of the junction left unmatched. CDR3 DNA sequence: TGTGCCAGCAGCGCGGGCGGGACAGGCGGCAATCAGCCCCAGCATTTT. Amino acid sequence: CASSAGGTGGNQPQHF. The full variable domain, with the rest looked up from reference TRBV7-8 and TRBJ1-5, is GAGVSQSPRYKVAKRGQDVALRCDPISGHVSLFWYQQALGQGPEFLTYFQNEAQLDKSGLPSDRFFAERPEGSVSTLKIQRTQQEDSAVYLCASSAGGTGGNQPQHFGDGTRLSIL.

Written as DNA, the CDR3 is TGCGCCAGCAGTGAGTCGATGGGTATTCCGGGGGAGTACTTC. Residues: CASSESMGIPGEYF. The V call is TRBV10-1, the J call TRBJ2-5; the D gene is possibly TRBD2 (6 bases). CDR1 and CDR2 from the germline V gene are WNHNN and SYGVQD (reference sequence). With 0 bases removed from V and 12 bases from J, the gap between germline ends came to 17 bases. CDR3 size: 14 residues.

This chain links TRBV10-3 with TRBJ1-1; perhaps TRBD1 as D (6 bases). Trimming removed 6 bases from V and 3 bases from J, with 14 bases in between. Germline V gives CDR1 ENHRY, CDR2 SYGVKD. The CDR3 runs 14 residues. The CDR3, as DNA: TGTGCCATCAGGCCCGCGGGGGCTTACACTGAAGCTTTCTTT. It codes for CAIRPAGAYTEAFF.